Shown below are 21 T cell receptor beta chains from a single sample sequenced in a study of shared clonotypes between healthy human individuals. The table came from immunoSEQ multiplex PCR; TCRdb's copy has only in-frame clones and leaves some out. The sample has 200,000 to 250,000 clones; under 80% are singletons. The source material was memory CD4+ T cells sorted from blood. Subset indicated: CD45RA-negative fraction. The receptors derive from a man aged 25-40 years in good health.

The V gene is TRBV19, the J gene TRBJ1-1; 8 bases are a match to TRBD1. CDR3 length: 14 residues. V was clipped by 2 bases and J by 7 bases; unmatched bases: 6. Germline V gene data show CDR1 as LNHDA and CDR2 as SQIVND (reference sequence). The CDR3 region has the DNA TGTGCCAGTAGTATATTCGGACAGGGCGGTGAAGCTTTCTTT. Protein product: CASSIFGQGGEAFF.

The chain joins TRBV7-9 to TRBJ2-5; no definite D call. This CDR3 is 14 amino acids long. Germline CDR1 and CDR2: SEHNR and FQNEAQ (reference sequence). V gave up 0 bases and J gave up 8 bases, with 13 bases separating them. The CDR3 DNA reads TGTGCCAGCAGCTTAGCTTCAGGCCTAGAAACCCAGTACTTC. Translating gives CASSLASGLETQYF.

In regard to this clone: The same CDR3 also results from other DNA sequences found in this sample. The CDR3 coding sequence is TGTGCCAGTAGCTGGTGGAACACTGAAGCTTTCTTT. It translates to CASSWWNTEAFF. This chain uses TRBV19 with TRBJ1-1; D remains ambiguous. V lost 6 bases and J lost 1, with 6 bases in between. The germline CDR1 and CDR2 sequences are LNHDA and SQIVND (reference sequence). This CDR3 is 12 amino acids long.

The chain links TRBV5-4 to TRBJ1-2; D unclear. With 1 base removed from V and 4 bases from J, the gap between germline ends came to 11 bases. The germline V gene has CDR1 SGHNT and CDR2 YYREEE (reference sequence). The CDR3 runs to 14 residues. The CDR3 reads CASSLTEASYGYTF. CDR3 DNA: TGTGCCAGCAGCTTGACAGAAGCATCCTATGGCTACACCTTC.

This rearrangement joins TRBV18 to TRBJ2-1; unclear D gene. Germline CDR1 is KGHSH and CDR2 is LQKENI. The CDR3 consists of 14 residues. Trimming removed 3 bases at V and 8 bases at J, with 14 bases between. The CDR3 is CASSPLRSSDEQFF. The CDR3 nucleotides read TGTGCCAGCTCACCCCTGCGGTCCAGCGATGAGCAGTTCTTC.

This rearrangement joins TRBV19 to TRBJ1-5; 10 bases align to TRBD1. The CDR3 is 16 amino acids. Germline loops: CDR1 LNHDA, CDR2 SQIVND (reference sequence). With 5 bases clipped from V and 2 bases from J, the junction kept 6 bases outside the gene matches. CDR3: CASSSRGTGGNQPQHF. The CDR3 nucleotides are TGTGCCAGTAGTTCCCGGGGGACAGGGGGCAATCAGCCCCAGCATTTT. Full variable domain (remainder filled in from reference TRBV19 and TRBJ1-5): DGGITQSPKYLFRKEGQNVTLSCEQNLNHDAMYWYRQDPGQGLRLIYYSQIVNDFQKGDIAEGYSVSREKKESFPLTVTSAQKNPTAFYLCASSSRGTGGNQPQHFGDGTRLSIL.

This clone came up a few times. The chain employs TRBV5-1 and TRBJ2-5; 8 bases align to TRBD2. The CDR3 runs 14 residues. The ends lost 1 base at V and 5 bases at J; junction bases unmatched: 4. From germline, CDR1 is SGHRS and CDR2 YFSETQ. CDR3 DNA sequence: TGCGCCAGCAGCTTGCTAGCGGGCGAGGAGACCCAGTACTTC. Its protein is CASSLLAGEETQYF. The full variable domain, completed using reference TRBV5-1 and TRBJ2-5, is KAGVTQTPRYLIKTRGQQVTLSCSPISGHRSVSWYQQTPGQGLQFLFEYFSETQRNKGNFPGRFSGRQFSNSRSEMNVSTLELGDSALYLCASSLLAGEETQYFGPGTRLLVL.

This clone occurred once. The chain is built from TRBV7-2 and TRBJ1-2; D unclear. Trimming stripped 2 bases from V and 4 bases from J, with 14 bases between. The CDR3 consists of 15 residues. The germline V gene has CDR1 SGHTA and CDR2 FQGNSA. The CDR3 bases are TGTGCCAGCAGCTTAAAGATAGCAGATGGCTATGGCTACACCTTC. It yields the protein CASSLKIADGYGYTF. Filled out from reference TRBV7-2 and TRBJ1-2, the complete variable domain reads GAGVSQSPSNKVTEKGKDVELRCDPISGHTALYWYRQSLGQGLEFLIYFQGNSAPDKSGLPSDRFSAERTGGSVSTLTIQRTQQEDSAVYLCASSLKIADGYGYTFGSGTRLTVV.

Regarding this clone: The junction departs from germline at one end; a sequencing error may be responsible. The chain recombines TRBV5-5 with TRBJ2-1; D call uncertain. Germline lookup yields CDR1 SGHKS and CDR2 YYEKEE (reference sequence). The length of the CDR3 is 15 residues. The CDR3 DNA follows: TGCGCCAGCAGCCAAGATAGGATGTCCTACAATGAGCAGTTCTTC. It yields the protein CASSQDRMSYNEQFF.

The J gene is TRBJ2-2, the V gene TRBV2; 7 bases are shared with TRBD1. With V trimmed by 3 bases and J by 1 base, 8 bases remained unmatched. The germline V gene encodes CDR1 SNHLY and CDR2 FYNNEI. The CDR3 spans 17 residues. The CDR3 DNA is TGTGCCAGCAGTGAGGTCGTGGCAGGGGGGAACACCGGGGAGCTGTTTTTT. Protein: CASSEVVAGGNTGELFF. The full variable domain, with the rest looked up from reference TRBV2 and TRBJ2-2, is EPEVTQTPSHQVTQMGQEVILRCVPISNHLYFYWYRQILGQKVEFLVSFYNNEISEKSEIFDDQFSVERPDGSNFTLKIRSTKLEDSAMYFCASSEVVAGGNTGELFFGEGSRLTVL.

In the case of this clone: This CDR3 is also generated by other DNA sequences in the sample. The chain links TRBV15 to TRBJ2-2; 12 bases map to TRBD2. The ends lost 0 bases at V and 6 bases at J; junction bases unmatched: 11. This CDR3 is 19 amino acids long. Germline assignment: CDR1 LNHNV and CDR2 YYDKDF (reference sequence). The CDR3 DNA sequence: TGTGCCACCAGCAGAGATGGGAGGCTAGCGGGAGGGGGGGCCGGGGAGCTGTTTTTT. It encodes CATSRDGRLAGGGAGELFF.

This clone was seen ten or more times. J is TRBJ1-1 and V is TRBV21-1. TRBV21-1 is noted as a pseudogene. CDR3 size: 12 residues. The CDR3 nucleotides are TGTGCCAGCAGCTCGGGGTGCACTGAAGCTTTCTTT. Translated: CASSSGCTEAFF.

This chain uses TRBV5-8 with TRBJ1-5; tentative D call: TRBD1 (5 bases). V was shortened by 2 bases and J by 2 bases, with 11 bases between the two germline ends. The CDR3 extends over 15 amino acids. CDR1 and CDR2 (germline): SGHTS, YDEGEE. CDR3 DNA: TGTGCCAGCAGCTTATCGTCCAGGGGCAATCAGCCCCAGCATTTT. Translation: CASSLSSRGNQPQHF. The full variable domain, with the rest looked up from reference TRBV5-8 and TRBJ1-5, is EAGVTQSPTHLIKTRGQQATLRCSPISGHTSVYWYQQALGLGLQFLLWYDEGEERNRGNFPPRFSGRQFPNYSSELNVNALELEDSALYLCASSLSSRGNQPQHFGDGTRLSIL.

This clone has a handful of counts. The chain links TRBV2 to TRBJ1-1; 9 bases match TRBD1. This CDR3 comprises 13 residues. Germline values: CDR1 SNHLY, CDR2 FYNNEI. V dropped 0 bases and J dropped 11; count of bases not matched to a gene: 4. DNA for the CDR3: TGTGCCAGCAGTGAAGCCTGGGACAGGGCCGCTTTCTTT. It specifies CASSEAWDRAAFF.

The chain recombines TRBV6-5 with TRBJ1-4, with D hard to call. The CDR3 spans 11 residues. V lost 8 bases and J lost 8, with 9 bases in between. CDR1 and CDR2 from the germline V gene are MNHEY and SVGAGI. The CDR3 here is CASSSEEKLFF. The CDR3 nucleotides read TGTGCCAGCTCGTCGGAAGAAAAACTGTTTTTT.

The chain combines TRBV20-1 with TRBJ1-1; D gene ambiguous. The ends were cut back, 3 bases at V and 3 bases at J, with 5 bases in the middle. The length of the CDR3 is 11 residues. CDR1 and CDR2 (germline): DFQATT, SNEGSKA (reference sequence). Here the CDR3 reads CSASSYTEAFF. DNA of the CDR3: TGCAGTGCTAGTTCCTACACTGAAGCTTTCTTT.

The genes are TRBV18 and TRBJ1-1; D is unclear. CDR3 length: 13 residues. The germline V and J ends were trimmed by 4 bases and 0 bases, with 6 bases remaining between them. Germline V gives CDR1 KGHSH, CDR2 LQKENI. CDR3 sequence: CASSQTVNTEAFF. CDR3 DNA sequence: TGTGCCAGCTCACAGACGGTGAACACTGAAGCTTTCTTT.

V usage is TRBV5-1 and J usage is TRBJ2-7, with 9 nucleotides matching TRBD1. There are 15 residues in the CDR3. Germline V gene data show CDR1 as SGHRS and CDR2 as YFSETQ. The V segment lost 0 bases and the J segment 2 bases; nucleotides outside the gene matches: 3. CDR3 in amino acids: CASSLGGQGPYEQYF. CDR3 DNA sequence: TGCGCCAGCAGCTTGGGGGGACAGGGCCCCTACGAGCAGTACTTC.

This clone was seen at least ten times. CDR3 residues: CASSLAPTDARELFF. CDR3 DNA sequence: TGCGCCAGCAGCCTCGCCCCGACGGATGCGAGGGAGCTGTTTTTT. V gene TRBV5-1 combines with J gene TRBJ2-2; no clear D gene. The CDR3 length is 15 residues. V lost 4 bases and J 9 bases, leaving 19 bases between the germline ends. CDR1 and CDR2 (germline): SGHRS, YFSETQ.

The V gene is TRBV21-1, the J gene TRBJ1-1. TRBV21-1 is tagged as a pseudogene. The CDR3 runs to 17 residues. The CDR3: CASSKDRCVRRNTEAFF. The DNA of the CDR3 is TGTGCCAGCAGCAAAGATCGATGTGTGAGAAGGAACACTGAAGCTTTCTTT.

There are a few counts of this clone. This chain links TRBV10-2 with TRBJ2-3; D unclear. Germline V gene sequence: CDR1 WSHSY, CDR2 SAAADI. The CDR3 totals 14 residues. V was trimmed by 6 bases and J by 2 bases, leaving 12 bases between them. For the CDR3, the DNA is TGCGCCAGCAGACTCCCCCAGGCCACAGATACGCAGTATTTT. The encoded protein is CASRLPQATDTQYF.